These 22 T cell receptor beta chains were sequenced from one sample in a study of shared clonotypes between healthy human individuals. Only in-frame clones appear in the TCRdb table, and some are missing; sequencing was by immunoSEQ multiplex PCR. The sample has more than 2,000,000 clones, approximately 95% seen once. The sequenced material came from naive CD4+ T cells from PBMCs. Subset: CD45RA+ positively selected. The receptor set was obtained from a man younger than 35 in good health. Some clones in this sample may be carry-over from other donors' samples.

The CDR3 loop reads CASSVLQAVLNTEAFF. CDR3 nucleotides: TGTGCCAGCAGTGTTTTGCAGGCCGTTCTGAACACTGAAGCTTTCTTT. V and J are TRBV2 and TRBJ1-1; D gene ambiguous. This CDR3 is 16 amino acids long. Germline V lookup: CDR1 SNHLY, CDR2 FYNNEI. The V end lost 4 bases, the J end lost 0 bases, and 15 bases lay between the germline ends.

The chain joins TRBV5-4 to TRBJ2-3; D gene unclear. Trimming pared 4 bases from V and 2 bases from J, leaving 11 bases between. Germline CDR1 SGHNT, CDR2 YYREEE (reference sequence). The CDR3 totals 14 residues. For the CDR3, the DNA is TGTGCCAGCAGCCCGACCCAAATCACAGATACGCAGTATTTT. Protein: CASSPTQITDTQYF. Supplemented by reference TRBV5-4 and TRBJ2-3, the full variable domain reads ETGVTQSPTHLIKTRGQQVTLRCSSQSGHNTVSWYQQALGQGPQFIFQYYREEENGRGNFPPRFSGLQFPNYSSELNVNALELDDSALYLCASSPTQITDTQYFGPGTRLTVL.

This chain links TRBV11-3 with TRBJ2-7; tentative D call: TRBD2 (5 bases). The germline gives CDR1 SGHNT, CDR2 YENEEA. The CDR3 runs to 13 residues. The V gene lost 2 bases and the J gene lost 0 bases, with 5 bases spanning the gap. The CDR3 coding sequence is TGTGCCAGCAGCTTACGGGGCTCCTACGAGCAGTACTTC. Protein: CASSLRGSYEQYF.

The chain combines TRBV10-2 with TRBJ1-2; TRBD1 might be the D (5 bases). Germline CDR1 is WSHSY and CDR2 is SAAADI. The CDR3 runs 13 residues. V was clipped by 5 bases and J by 2 bases, with 9 bases between them. CDR3 amino acids: CASSPTENYGYTF. The CDR3 DNA reads TGCGCCAGCAGTCCGACAGAAAACTATGGCTACACCTTC.

The chain uses TRBV19 and TRBJ1-5; D gene ambiguous. V lost 3 bases to trimming and J lost 1 base, with 13 bases between them. CDR1 is LNHDA, CDR2 SQIVND, per germline (reference sequence). This CDR3 comprises 16 residues. Written as DNA, the CDR3 is TGTGCCAGTAGTATGGCCGGCCCTGGGAGCAATCAGCCCCAGCATTTT. Translation gives CASSMAGPGSNQPQHF.

The table lists this clone with a few counts. The J gene is TRBJ1-2, the V gene TRBV6-1; no firm D call. Germline V gives CDR1 MNHNS, CDR2 SASEGT. The CDR3 runs to 13 residues. V was pared by 4 bases and J by 1 base, with 7 bases between. The CDR3 DNA sequence: TGTGCCAGCAGTGCAAACATTAACTATGGCTACACCTTC. Its protein product is CASSANINYGYTF.

A remark on this clone: This same CDR3 is encoded by further DNA sequences in the sample. This rearrangement joins TRBV5-1 to TRBJ2-2, with 7 bases identical to TRBD2. Germline-derived CDR1 and CDR2 are SGHRS and YFSETQ. The CDR3 extends over 15 amino acids. V trimming: 1 base; J trimming: 5 bases; junction bases outside the gene matches: 5. The CDR3 bases are TGCGCCAGCAGCTTGAGGGCGGGGGATACCGGGGAGCTGTTTTTT. It encodes CASSLRAGDTGELFF.

This chain connects TRBV10-1 to TRBJ2-7; 7 bases agree with TRBD2. From germline, CDR1 is WNHNN and CDR2 SYGVQD (reference sequence). The CDR3 has 17 residues. V gave up 3 bases and J gave up 3 bases; unmatched junction bases: 14. The CDR3 DNA is TGCGCCAGCAGTGAAGTTAGCGCGGGGAGGGCCCTCTACGAGCAGTACTTC. Translated: CASSEVSAGRALYEQYF.

The V and J genes are TRBV2 and TRBJ1-4, with unresolved D. Trimming removed 7 bases from V and 0 bases from J, with 9 bases in between. Germline CDR1 reads SNHLY; CDR2 reads FYNNEI. The CDR3 consists of 14 residues. CDR3 sequence reads: CASKNSPTNEKLFF. The CDR3 DNA reads TGTGCCAGCAAGAATTCCCCAACTAATGAAAAACTGTTTTTT.

The chain joins TRBV5-1 to TRBJ2-7; perhaps TRBD2 as D (5 bases). The CDR3 sequence is 13 residues long. CDR1 is SGHRS and CDR2 is YFSETQ in the germline V gene. V lost 5 bases and J 4 bases, leaving 13 bases between the germline ends. CDR3 coding DNA: TGCGCCAGCAGGCCGGGATCGGGTTACGAGCAGTACTTC. It is translated as CASRPGSGYEQYF.

The rearrangement joins TRBV4-3 to TRBJ2-7, with D possibly being TRBD2 (5 bases). Trimming removed 3 bases from V and 6 bases from J, with 15 bases in between. Per the germline V gene, CDR1 is LGHNA and CDR2 is YSLEER. This CDR3 region has 14 residues. CDR3 nucleotide sequence: TGCGCCAGCAGCCAGGACTTTCTTTCAGGCGAGCAGTACTTC. This translates into CASSQDFLSGEQYF.

J is TRBJ1-2 and V is TRBV4-1; D is perhaps TRBD1 (6 bases). From germline, CDR1 is MGHRA and CDR2 YSYEKL. The CDR3 has 15 residues. The ends were cut back, 4 bases at V and 4 bases at J, with 16 bases in the middle. The CDR3 here is CASSLDTGNPYGYTF. CDR3 in DNA: TGCGCCAGCAGCCTGGATACAGGGAACCCCTATGGCTACACCTTC.

The V call is TRBV14, the J call TRBJ2-7, with D hard to call. Per germline, CDR1 SGHDN and CDR2 FVKESK. The V end lost 2 bases, the J end lost 8 bases, and 10 bases lay between the germline ends. The CDR3 covers 12 residues. DNA for the CDR3: TGTGCCAGCAGCCAACTCGAACATAAGCAGTACTTC. Protein sequence: CASSQLEHKQYF.

The V and J genes are TRBV4-1 and TRBJ2-3; perhaps TRBD2 as D (5 bases). The CDR3 runs to 14 residues. Germline V gene data show CDR1 as MGHRA and CDR2 as YSYEKL. The V and J ends lost 2 bases and 2 bases respectively, with 8 bases between them. The CDR3 loop reads CASSQQAATDTQYF. CDR3 sequence (DNA): TGCGCCAGCAGCCAACAAGCGGCCACAGATACGCAGTATTTT.

The V call is TRBV18, the J call TRBJ2-1; no clear D. The CDR3 length is 16 residues. The V end was cut by 1 base, the J end by 0 bases, with 10 bases between. The germline V gene has CDR1 KGHSH and CDR2 LQKENI. The CDR3 sequence: CASSPLPGLSYNEQFF. The DNA of the CDR3 is TGTGCCAGCTCACCACTCCCCGGGCTCTCCTACAATGAGCAGTTCTTC.

As regards this clone: The sample contains more than one DNA sequence encoding this CDR3. The V and J genes are TRBV6-5 and TRBJ2-6, with unresolved D. Trimming removed 2 bases from V and 0 bases from J, with 5 bases in between. CDR3 length: 15 residues. Germline V CDR1 and CDR2: MNHEY, SVGAGI. The CDR3 loop reads CASSYSGSGANVLTF. The CDR3 bases are TGTGCCAGCAGTTACAGTGGCTCTGGGGCCAACGTCCTGACTTTC.

The chain has TRBV11-3 and TRBJ2-3, with 11 bases lining up with TRBD2. The V gene's germline CDR1 is SGHNT and CDR2 YENEEA. CDR3 length: 15 residues. J gave up 4 bases and V 1 base, and 1 base lay outside the gene matches. Written as DNA, the CDR3 is TGTGCCAGCAGCTTAGTAGCGGGAGGGCCAGATACGCAGTATTTT. Amino acids: CASSLVAGGPDTQYF.

This CDR3 is CASSSVSGGPNTEAFF. In DNA form, the CDR3 reads TGTGCCAGCAGCTCAGTAAGCGGGGGCCCTAACACTGAAGCTTTCTTT. This chain uses TRBV11-2 with TRBJ1-1; maybe TRBD1 (6 bases). V was pared by 4 bases and J by 2 bases, with 17 bases between. CDR1 and CDR2 (germline): SGHAT, FQNNGV. The CDR3 runs to 16 residues.

The V gene is TRBV5-5, the J gene TRBJ1-2, with no clear D. CDR3 length: 16 residues. Germline V CDR1 and CDR2: SGHKS, YYEKEE (reference sequence). V was clipped by 6 bases and J by 8 bases, with 26 bases between them. The CDR3 is CASTPFGSVGVGGYTF. In DNA form, the CDR3 reads TGTGCCAGCACCCCTTTCGGGTCCGTCGGAGTGGGCGGCTACACCTTC.

This clone is a singleton in its sample. The J gene is TRBJ2-7, the V gene TRBV5-1; 7 nucleotides agree with TRBD1. The CDR3 extends over 17 amino acids. V was pared by 4 bases and J by 3 bases, with 16 bases of the junction left unmatched. Germline CDR1 and CDR2: SGHRS and YFSETQ. CDR3 sequence reads: CASSPSPGTAAYYEQYF. The CDR3 nucleotides are TGCGCCAGCAGCCCAAGCCCGGGGACAGCCGCCTACTACGAGCAGTACTTC.

With respect to this clone: In the same sample, other DNA sequences code for this CDR3. This chain connects TRBV2 to TRBJ1-5, with unresolved D. The CDR3 length is 13 residues. Trimming pared 5 bases from V and 2 bases from J, leaving 7 bases between. CDR1 and CDR2 (germline): SNHLY, FYNNEI. The CDR3 region has the DNA TGTGCCAGCAGTCAGAGCGGCAATCAGCCCCAGCATTTT. Amino acid sequence: CASSQSGNQPQHF.

The rearrangement joins TRBV11-2 to TRBJ2-7, with 8 bases fitting TRBD1. Trimming cost V 6 bases and J 2 bases; bases outside gene matches: 6. The CDR3 loop spans 14 amino acids. CDR1 and CDR2 from the germline V gene are SGHAT and FQNNGV. In DNA, the CDR3 is TGTGCCAGCAGTCCGGACAGGGTTACCTACGAGCAGTACTTC. It codes for CASSPDRVTYEQYF.